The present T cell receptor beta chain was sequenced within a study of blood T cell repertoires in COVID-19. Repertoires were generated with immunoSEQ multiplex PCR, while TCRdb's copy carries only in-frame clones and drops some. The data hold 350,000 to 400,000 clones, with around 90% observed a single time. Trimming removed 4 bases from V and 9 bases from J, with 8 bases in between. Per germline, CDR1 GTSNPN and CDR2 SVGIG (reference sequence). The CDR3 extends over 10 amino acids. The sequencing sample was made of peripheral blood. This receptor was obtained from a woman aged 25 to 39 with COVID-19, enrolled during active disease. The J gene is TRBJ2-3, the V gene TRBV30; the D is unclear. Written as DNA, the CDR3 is TGTGCCTGGATTTCGCGGACGCAGTATTTT. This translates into CAWISRTQYF.